The present TCR beta chain was sequenced within a study of T-cell memory formation after mild COVID-19. Study-wide context: The two donors had largely donor-specific TCR clusters. Findings and caveats of the study: Confirmation of SARS-CoV-2 specificity was lacking for second-wave clones peaking day 37.

Germline-derived CDR1 and CDR2 are LGHNA and YSLEER. This CDR3 is 15 amino acids long. With 2 bases removed from V and 13 bases from J, the gap between germline ends came to 21 bases. 5'RACE with constant-segment primers built TCRalpha and TCRbeta cDNA libraries with UMIs. A single record per CDR3 protein comes from TCRdb applying MiXCR to the 5' RACE reads. This repertoire shows about 160,000 distinct CDR3 sequences, roughly a third found once; its top ten account for around 12%. To note about this clonotype: The target antigen is unknown.

The chain links TRBV4-3 to TRBJ2-1; a possible D gene is TRBD1 (6 bases). The sequencing sample was made of PBMCs or a T cell subset sorted from them (not recorded which). This receptor was taken from an adult woman who had mild COVID-19 (a few samples of this study predate the infection). Cell type and time point are not known. CDR3 sequence (DNA): TGCGCCAGCAGCCAACGGGAAAATCTTCGGGACATACAGTTCTTC. Translating gives CASSQRENLRDIQFF.